This T cell receptor beta chain was found in a study of blood T cell repertoires in COVID-19. Sequencing used immunoSEQ multiplex PCR; TCRdb keeps in-frame clones, though not all of them. This sample has more than 100,000 clones, with about 89% found just once. This CDR3 is built from 16 residues. Per germline, CDR1 MNHEY and CDR2 SMNVEV (reference sequence). Trimming took 6 bases from V and 1 from J; bases not matched to a gene: 6. Sequenced material: peripheral blood. This chain links TRBV27 with TRBJ2-5, with 12 bases matching TRBD1. The TCR comes from a man aged 45-65 years with active COVID-19. CDR3 in DNA: TGTGCCAGCAGGCACCGGGACAGGGGGCTCCAAGAGACCCAGTACTTC. Translated: CASRHRDRGLQETQYF.